The next 18 T cell receptor beta chains were all read from a single sample in a study of response to subunit inactivated influenza vaccine (dated by TCRdb to 2017 to 2018). The library came from RT-PCR. This sample was sequenced with an Illumina HiSeq 2500. TCRdb applied fastp at Q25 and MiXCR to the public reads, then kept only in-frame beta chains. Every CDR3 protein is listed once, alongside the most common genes and DNA of its rows. The sample table holds about 500,000 distinct CDR3 sequences, of which more than 15% were seen once. The top ten hold roughly 3.1% of the sample. Sequencing was performed on CD4+ T cells sorted from PBMCs, taken approximately 25 months after vaccination. These receptor sequences come from a man between 50 and 70 years old who received an inactivated influenza vaccine. Donor details come from another sample of the same person, matched by shared clones.

The V gene is TRBV7-9, the J gene TRBJ1-1, with D possibly matching TRBD1 (5 bases). Germline loops: CDR1 SEHNR, CDR2 FQNEAQ (reference sequence). This CDR3 is 14 amino acids long. With 5 bases removed from V and 1 base from J, the gap between germline ends came to 11 bases. In nucleotides, the CDR3 is TGTGCCAGCAGCCCCAGCAGGGCGAACACTGAAGCTTTCTTT. Translated, it gives CASSPSRANTEAFF.

The rearrangement uses TRBV2 and TRBJ1-2, with unresolved D. CDR1 is SNHLY, CDR2 FYNNEI, per germline. This CDR3 comprises 16 residues. V was trimmed by 7 bases and J by 0 bases, leaving 18 bases between them. CDR3 DNA: TGTGCCAGCACAGACGGGCTGTTCGGAGCTAACTATGGCTACACCTTC. It is translated as CASTDGLFGANYGYTF.

This clonotype was seen a few times. The chain uses TRBV11-2 and TRBJ2-7; D possibly corresponds to TRBD2 (6 bases). Germline values: CDR1 SGHAT, CDR2 FQNNGV. Between the trimmed V and J ends, which lost 7 bases and 3 bases, there was a span of 16 bases. The CDR3 runs to 14 residues. The CDR3 DNA follows: TGTGCCAGCACGGAGGGGAATGTATACTACGAGCAGTACTTC. Translated: CASTEGNVYYEQYF.

This chain connects TRBV6-1 to TRBJ2-7; D is perhaps TRBD1 (7 bases). CDR1 MNHNS and CDR2 SASEGT come from the germline V gene. V shed 5 bases and J shed 6 bases, with 20 bases lying between them. CDR3 length: 15 amino acids. CDR3 sequence: CASSPQGGRLGEQYF. CDR3 in DNA: TGTGCCAGCAGTCCACAAGGGGGCCGACTAGGCGAGCAGTACTTC.

The chain uses TRBV7-2 and TRBJ2-7; a weak D match, TRBD2 (6 bases). The germline CDR1 and CDR2 sequences are SGHTA and FQGNSA. The ends were cut back, 5 bases at V and 2 bases at J, with 19 bases in the middle. The CDR3 length is 16 residues. This CDR3 is CASSLPLAGRTYEQYF. Written as DNA, the CDR3 is TGTGCCAGCAGCCTACCACTAGCCGGTCGCACCTACGAGCAGTACTTC.

The CDR3 loop is CSVLQLVPGVNTDTQYF. The CDR3 nucleotides read TGCAGCGTTCTCCAACTAGTCCCCGGGGTCAACACAGATACGCAGTATTTT. The V call is TRBV29-1, the J call TRBJ2-3, with D possibly matching TRBD2 (5 bases). The CDR3 covers 17 residues. Germline loops: CDR1 SQVTM, CDR2 ANQGSEA. Trimming stripped 5 bases from V and 2 bases from J, with 23 bases between.

This clonotype was detected only a few times. The rearrangement links TRBV4-1 to TRBJ1-6; the D is unclear. The CDR3 extends over 17 amino acids. The V end was cut by 0 bases, the J end by 4 bases, with 13 bases between. Germline V gene sequence: CDR1 MGHRA, CDR2 YSYEKL. The CDR3 DNA is TGCGCCAGCAGCCAAGATAGCAGCCGAGCTTATAATTCACCCCTCCACTTT. Residues: CASSQDSSRAYNSPLHF.

This clonotype was counted only a few times. The genes are TRBV20-1 and TRBJ2-7; tentatively, D is TRBD1 or TRBD2 (6 bases each). Germline CDR1 reads DFQATT; CDR2 reads SNEGSKA (reference sequence). The V and J ends lost 6 bases and 5 bases respectively, with 20 bases between them. CDR3 length: 14 amino acids. CDR3 protein: CSAQRGTPSHEQYF. The CDR3, as DNA: TGCAGTGCCCAGAGGGGGACTCCTTCCCACGAGCAGTACTTC.

There are a few counts of this clonotype. The J gene is TRBJ2-1, the V gene TRBV11-2; 12 nucleotides match TRBD2. The germline V gene has CDR1 SGHAT and CDR2 FQNNGV. V shed 6 bases, J shed 5 bases, and the junction held 11 bases outside the gene matches. The CDR3 contains 17 residues. The CDR3 loop reads CASRGLAGGPLHNEQFF. The DNA for the CDR3 is TGTGCCAGCAGAGGTCTAGCGGGGGGGCCCCTCCACAATGAGCAGTTCTTC.

There are a few counts of this clonotype. V and J are TRBV3-1 and TRBJ2-3; TRBD1 agrees at 7 bases. The CDR3 loop spans 17 amino acids. Trimming took 2 bases from V and 4 from J; bases not matched to a gene: 12. CDR1 and CDR2 (germline): LGHDT, YNNKEL (reference sequence). The CDR3 DNA reads TGTGCCAGCAGCCAACGGGTGACAGGGTATTTGGCAGATACGCAGTATTTT. This translates into CASSQRVTGYLADTQYF.

The rearrangement links TRBV5-4 to TRBJ2-2, with D perhaps given as TRBD1 or TRBD2 (5 bases each). The CDR3 contains 14 residues. V was pared by 8 bases and J by 1 base, with 12 bases between. Germline lookup yields CDR1 SGHNT and CDR2 YYREEE (reference sequence). CDR3 in DNA: TGTGCCAGTGGGACGGGGATGAACACCGGGGAGCTGTTTTTT. Its protein product is CASGTGMNTGELFF.

This clonotype has only a few counts. This sequence joins TRBV19 and TRBJ1-5, with unresolved D. Trimming took off 1 base at V and 3 bases at J, with 4 bases between the two ends. CDR1 and CDR2 from the germline V gene are LNHDA and SQIVND (reference sequence). The CDR3 totals 13 residues. DNA for the CDR3: TGTGCCAGTAGTATAGCCCTCAATCAGCCCCAGCATTTT. Amino acid sequence: CASSIALNQPQHF.

This clonotype has ten or more counts. In DNA form, the CDR3 reads TGCGCCAGCAGCTTGGCTCCGGGACAGAAGCTCGAGCAGTACTTC. This gives the protein CASSLAPGQKLEQYF. This sequence joins TRBV5-1 and TRBJ2-7; 7 bases line up with TRBD1. This CDR3 contains 15 residues. Trimming at V came to 0 bases and at J to 6 bases, leaving 9 bases not matched to a gene. Germline values: CDR1 SGHRS, CDR2 YFSETQ. The full variable domain, completed using reference TRBV5-1 and TRBJ2-7, is KAGVTQTPRYLIKTRGQQVTLSCSPISGHRSVSWYQQTPGQGLQFLFEYFSETQRNKGNFPGRFSGRQFSNSRSEMNVSTLELGDSALYLCASSLAPGQKLEQYFGPGTRLTVT.

Only a few counts were recorded for this clonotype. The DNA of the CDR3 is TGTGCCAGCAGTCCTATTGGGGTTAACACTGAAGCTTTCTTT. Its protein is CASSPIGVNTEAFF. The J gene is TRBJ1-1, the V gene TRBV2; the D is unclear. Germline V lookup: CDR1 SNHLY, CDR2 FYNNEI. Trimming pared 5 bases from V and 2 bases from J, leaving 12 bases between. There are 14 residues in the CDR3.

The V call is TRBV20-1, the J call TRBJ2-3; 7 bases fit TRBD2. The CDR3 contains 12 residues. CDR1 and CDR2 from the germline V gene are DFQATT and SNEGSKA (reference sequence). After removal of 4 bases from V and 3 bases from J, the junction contained 1 base not matched to a gene. The chain's CDR3 is CSAKLATDTQYF. The CDR3 coding sequence is TGCAGTGCTAAACTAGCGACAGATACGCAGTATTTT.

This clonotype was observed many times. V usage is TRBV18 and J usage is TRBJ2-3; 10 bases line up with TRBD2. This CDR3 region has 14 residues. V was pared by 6 bases and J by 3 bases, with 3 bases of the junction left unmatched. Germline V CDR1 and CDR2: KGHSH, LQKENI. The CDR3 here is CASSGTSATDTQYF. The CDR3 nucleotides read TGTGCCAGCTCCGGGACTAGCGCGACAGATACGCAGTATTTT.

The DNA for the CDR3 is TGTGCCAGCAGACTCGTAGGGAAGCAGTACTTC. Protein sequence: CASRLVGKQYF. The V gene is TRBV27, the J gene TRBJ2-7; D is uncertain. The CDR3 consists of 11 residues. V lost 6 bases and J 8 bases, leaving 11 bases between the germline ends. Germline lookup yields CDR1 MNHEY and CDR2 SMNVEV (reference sequence).

This chain connects TRBV6-6 to TRBJ1-1; 7 nucleotides agree with TRBD1. Per the germline V gene, CDR1 is MNHNY and CDR2 is SVGAGI (reference sequence). Trimming cost V 6 bases and J 6 bases; bases outside gene matches: 7. The CDR3 has 13 amino acids. In nucleotides, the CDR3 is TGTGCCAGCAGGACAACAGGGGACGCTGAAGCTTTCTTT. The encoded protein is CASRTTGDAEAFF.